This entry lists 8 T cell receptor beta chains sequenced from one sample in a study of T-cell memory formation after mild COVID-19. A single record per CDR3 protein comes from TCRdb applying MiXCR to the 5' RACE reads. The repertoire consists of approximately 290,000 distinct CDR3 sequences, with under 8.5% occurring once and the leading ten covering 20% to 25%. Sequencing was done on a sample of PBMCs or a T cell subset sorted from them (not recorded which). The receptor set was obtained from a man aged 18 to 29 who had mild COVID-19 (a few samples of this study predate the infection). Cell type and time point are not known.

The table lists this clonotype with a few counts. The rearrangement joins TRBV6-2 or TRBV6-3 to TRBJ2-3; D is possibly TRBD1 (5 bases). Looked up from germline, CDR1 is MNHEY and CDR2 is SVGEGT. V lost 4 bases, J lost 5 bases, and 10 bases lay in between. The CDR3 covers 13 residues. The CDR3 sequence: CASSFDREDTQYF. The CDR3 bases are TGTGCCAGCAGTTTCGACAGAGAAGATACGCAGTATTTT.

This clonotype was recorded many times. This chain connects TRBV7-2 to TRBJ2-2, with TRBD2 as a possible D gene (7 bases). Germline lookup yields CDR1 SGHTA and CDR2 FQGNSA. The ends were cut back, 5 bases at V and 5 bases at J, with 15 bases in the middle. CDR3 length: 15 residues. DNA of the CDR3: TGTGCCAGCAGCCCGGGGGGCCCGGGTACCGGGGAGCTGTTTTTT. Its protein product is CASSPGGPGTGELFF. Drawing the rest from reference TRBV7-2 and TRBJ2-2, the complete variable domain is GAGVSQSPSNKVTEKGKDVELRCDPISGHTALYWYRQSLGQGLEFLIYFQGNSAPDKSGLPSDRFSAERTGGSVSTLTIQRTQQEDSAVYLCASSPGGPGTGELFFGEGSRLTVL.

The J gene is TRBJ2-7, the V gene TRBV28; TRBD2 matches at 11 bases. V lost 7 bases to trimming and J lost 3 bases; unmatched junction nucleotides: 5. Germline CDR1 reads MDHEN; CDR2 reads SYDVKM. The CDR3 is 14 amino acids. The DNA for the CDR3 is TGTGCCAGCATGACTAGCGGGGCATACTACGAGCAGTACGTC. It specifies CASMTSGAYYEQYV.

The chain recombines TRBV4-3 with TRBJ1-5; the D is unclear. Germline V gene data show CDR1 as LGHNA and CDR2 as YSLEER. V was shortened by 3 bases and J by 9 bases, with 12 bases between the two germline ends. This CDR3 contains 13 residues. The CDR3 coding sequence is TGCGCCAGCAGCCAGGATACAAAGTTGCCCCAGCATTTT. It translates to CASSQDTKLPQHF.

This clonotype was seen repeatedly, ten times or more. This chain connects TRBV18 to TRBJ2-4, with 10 positions matching TRBD1. The V segment lost 3 bases and the J segment 5 bases; nucleotides outside the gene matches: 1. This CDR3 is built from 14 residues. From germline, CDR1 is KGHSH and CDR2 LQKENI. CDR3 sequence: CASSPTGGQNIQYF. As DNA, the CDR3 is TGTGCCAGCTCACCGACAGGGGGCCAAAACATTCAGTACTTC.

This clonotype turned up a few times. V gene TRBV25-1 combines with J gene TRBJ2-1; TRBD2 matches 14 bases. This CDR3 has 16 residues. V shed 6 bases, J shed 4 bases, and the junction held 5 bases outside the gene matches. Germline-derived CDR1 and CDR2 are MGHDK and SYGVNS. DNA for the CDR3: TGTGCCAGCAGCGGGGGGACTAGCGGGGGTTACAATGAGCAGTTCTTC. It yields the protein CASSGGTSGGYNEQFF.

This clonotype was detected only a few times. The chain couples TRBV7-2 to TRBJ1-3; D may be TRBD1 (5 bases). V gave up 3 bases and J gave up 5 bases, with 20 bases separating them. Per the germline V gene, CDR1 is SGHTA and CDR2 is FQGNSA. This CDR3 is 17 amino acids long. The CDR3 reads CASSLEGSNGRRNTIYF. The CDR3 nucleotides read TGTGCCAGCAGCTTGGAGGGGTCTAATGGGAGAAGAAACACCATATATTTT.

This CDR3 is CASSPVQAPNEKLFF. As DNA, the CDR3 is TGTGCCAGCTCACCAGTACAGGCCCCTAATGAAAAACTGTTTTTT. The chain uses TRBV18 and TRBJ1-4, with D possibly TRBD1 on 5 matching bases. The CDR3 consists of 15 residues. V was trimmed by 2 bases and J by 3 bases, leaving 10 bases between them. CDR1 is KGHSH, CDR2 LQKENI, per germline. Full variable domain (outside the CDR3, taken from reference TRBV18 and TRBJ1-4): NAGVMQNPRHLVRRRGQEARLRCSPMKGHSHVYWYRQLPEEGLKFMVYLQKENIIDESGMPKERFSAEFPKEGPSILRIQQVVRGDSAAYFCASSPVQAPNEKLFFGSGTQLSVL.